The 5 T cell receptor beta chains below all came from one sample that was sequenced in a study of cytotoxic CD8 clonotypes in ibrutinib-treated CLL. Profiling relied on immunoSEQ multiplex PCR, and the TCRdb table lists in-frame clones only, not all of them. The profile covers fewer than 45,000 clones, with around 53% appearing a single time and 18% taken by the ten largest. The sequences come from PBMCs, collected before ibrutinib treatment. The origin of the receptors is a human donor with chronic lymphocytic leukemia.

The J gene is TRBJ2-1, the V gene TRBV9, with TRBD1 matching 7 bases. The CDR3 contains 15 residues. Germline CDR1 is SGDLS and CDR2 is YYNGEE. The ends lost 0 bases at V and 0 bases at J; junction bases unmatched: 0. The CDR3 protein is CASSVEGASYNEQFF. In DNA, the CDR3 is TGTGCCAGCAGCGTAGAGGGGGCCTCCTACAATGAGCAGTTCTTC.

This clone was counted between two and nine times. The junction differs from germline at one of its ends, possibly a read error. The genes are TRBV7-7 and TRBJ2-5, with TRBD2 identical over 15 bases. Per germline, CDR1 SSHAT and CDR2 FNYEAQ (reference sequence). The CDR3 sequence is 17 residues long. CDR3 amino acids: CASSAGLAGGGQETQYF. As DNA, the CDR3 is TGTGCTAGCAGCGCGGGACTAGCGGGGGGTGGCCAAGAGACCCAGTACTTC.

The chain links TRBV4-1 to TRBJ2-7; unclear D gene. The length of the CDR3 is 13 residues. Trimming removed 1 base from V and 2 bases from J, with 6 bases in between. Germline V lookup: CDR1 MGHRA, CDR2 YSYEKL. CDR3 in DNA: TGCGCCAGCAGCCAAGGCCCGACCTACGAGCAGTACTTC. Amino acids: CASSQGPTYEQYF.

This clone was seen a handful of times. The gene calls are TRBV5-1 and TRBJ1-5; the D is unclear. The CDR3 length is 14 residues. CDR1 and CDR2 from the germline V gene are SGHRS and YFSETQ. Deletions cut 0 bases from V and 10 bases from J, with 14 bases between. The CDR3 DNA reads as TGCGCCAGCAGCTTGGGGTGGGAAATCAGCCCCCAGCATTTT. This sequence encodes CASSLGWEISPQHF.

V gene TRBV11-2 combines with J gene TRBJ2-5; 8 nucleotides match TRBD2. The CDR3 length is 17 residues. The germline CDR1 and CDR2 sequences are SGHAT and FQNNGV. After removal of 4 bases from V and 2 bases from J, the junction contained 12 bases not matched to a gene. The CDR3 reads CASSSRPGLAGQETQYF. As DNA, the CDR3 is TGTGCCAGCAGCTCCAGACCGGGGTTAGCGGGGCAAGAGACCCAGTACTTC.